This TCR beta chain was found in a study of cytomegalovirus exposure and HLA in healthy donors. V lost 4 bases to trimming and J lost 9 bases, with 13 bases between them. Germline values: CDR1 GTSNPN, CDR2 SVGIG (reference sequence). This CDR3 spans 12 amino acids. Findings of the study overall: Being productive about 90% or about 30% of the time was typical of most TCR beta V segments in an earlier analysis.

The PCR had 60 Vbeta and 13 Jbeta primers. This table comes from immunoSEQ multiplex PCR, and its TCRdb copy is limited to in-frame clones, with some not included. Seen here are more than 90,000 clones, roughly 70% observed once, and the top ten hold about 10%. This clone has only a few counts. Its antigen is not known. The chain is built from TRBV30 and TRBJ2-1; D is perhaps TRBD2 (5 bases). The TCR originated in a man in his fifties in good health and CMV-seronegative. The source material was PBMCs. The CDR3 sequence: CAWTRGGPEQFF. DNA of the CDR3: TGTGCCTGGACCCGAGGCGGGCCTGAGCAGTTCTTC.